This TCR beta chain is drawn from a study of siplizumab effects on memory and regulatory T cells. The study's findings and limits: Naive T cells were seemingly more diverse than memory cells, and major contributions to the alloresponse seemed to be made by them. An assignable naive or memory phenotype was lacking in roughly 80-95% of proliferating CD4+ or CD8+ clones. Proliferating Tregs in siplizumab cultures were never verified as suppressive.

Unstimulated naive, memory, effector memory and TEMRA subsets underwent sequencing in three donor pairs. This clone was counted between two and nine times. The antigen is undetermined. The V and J ends lost 0 bases and 9 bases respectively, with 9 bases between them. The germline CDR1 and CDR2 sequences are SGHDN and FVKESK. This CDR3 has 14 residues. The method was immunoSEQ multiplex PCR; TCRdb's version includes in-frame clones alone and lacks a portion of them. The sample contains 62,000 or so clones, 75% to 90% of which appear only once. This TCR derives from a human donor in good health. This chain uses TRBV14 with TRBJ1-6; D is possibly TRBD1 (5 bases). The material sequenced was memory CD4+ T cells sorted from blood. The CDR3 protein is CASSQEGEGSPLHF. CDR3 bases: TGTGCCAGCAGCCAAGAAGGGGAAGGTTCACCCCTCCACTTT.